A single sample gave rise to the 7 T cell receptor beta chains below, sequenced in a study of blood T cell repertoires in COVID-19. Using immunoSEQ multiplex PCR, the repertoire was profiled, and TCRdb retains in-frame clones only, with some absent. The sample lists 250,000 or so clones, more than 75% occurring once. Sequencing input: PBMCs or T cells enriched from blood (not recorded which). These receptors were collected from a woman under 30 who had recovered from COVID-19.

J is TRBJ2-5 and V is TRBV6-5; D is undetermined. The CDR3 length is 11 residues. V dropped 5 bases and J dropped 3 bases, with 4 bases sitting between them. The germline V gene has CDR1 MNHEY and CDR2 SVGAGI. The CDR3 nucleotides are TGTGCCAGCAGTACTGAAGAGACCCAGTACTTC. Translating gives CASSTEETQYF.

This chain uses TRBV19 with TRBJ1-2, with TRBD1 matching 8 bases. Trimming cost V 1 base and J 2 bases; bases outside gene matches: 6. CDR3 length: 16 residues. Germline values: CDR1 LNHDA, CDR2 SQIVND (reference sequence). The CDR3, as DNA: TGTGCCAGTAGTATAGCCGGCCAGGGGGCGAACTATGGCTACACCTTC. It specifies CASSIAGQGANYGYTF.

The CDR3 loop is CASSPRLAGELQETQYF. In DNA, the CDR3 is TGTGCCAGCAGCCCCCGACTAGCGGGAGAACTCCAAGAGACCCAGTACTTC. This chain links TRBV13 with TRBJ2-5, with TRBD2 identical over 12 bases. This CDR3 spans 17 amino acids. J lost 1 base, V lost 5 bases, and 8 bases had no gene match. CDR1 is PRHDT, CDR2 FYEKMQ, per germline (reference sequence). The full variable domain, rest sourced from reference TRBV13 and TRBJ2-5, is AAGVIQSPRHLIKEKRETATLKCYPIPRHDTVYWYQQGPGQDPQFLISFYEKMQSDKGSIPDRFSAQQFSDYHSELNMSSLELGDSALYFCASSPRLAGELQETQYFGPGTRLLVL.

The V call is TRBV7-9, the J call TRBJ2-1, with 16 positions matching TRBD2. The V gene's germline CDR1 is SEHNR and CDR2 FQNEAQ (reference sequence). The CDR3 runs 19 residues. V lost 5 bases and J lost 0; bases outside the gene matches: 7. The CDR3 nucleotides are TGTGCCAGCAGCCCTCGAGGGACTAGCGGGAGGGCCTCCTACAATGAGCAGTTCTTC. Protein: CASSPRGTSGRASYNEQFF.

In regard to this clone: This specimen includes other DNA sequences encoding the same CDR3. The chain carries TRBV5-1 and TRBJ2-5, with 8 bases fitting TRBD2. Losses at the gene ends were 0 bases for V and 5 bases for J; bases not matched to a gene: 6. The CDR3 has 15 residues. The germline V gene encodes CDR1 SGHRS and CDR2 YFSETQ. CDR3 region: CASSLVGGAGETQYF. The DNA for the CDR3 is TGCGCCAGCAGCTTGGTCGGGGGGGCCGGGGAGACCCAGTACTTC.

The CDR3 reads CSARAGGGGDTQYF. In DNA form, the CDR3 reads TGCAGCGCAAGAGCGGGGGGCGGGGGAGATACGCAGTATTTT. V gene TRBV29-1 combines with J gene TRBJ2-3; 9 bases agree with TRBD2. The CDR3 totals 14 residues. Germline values: CDR1 SQVTM, CDR2 ANQGSEA. With 7 bases clipped from V and 5 bases from J, the junction kept 10 bases outside the gene matches.

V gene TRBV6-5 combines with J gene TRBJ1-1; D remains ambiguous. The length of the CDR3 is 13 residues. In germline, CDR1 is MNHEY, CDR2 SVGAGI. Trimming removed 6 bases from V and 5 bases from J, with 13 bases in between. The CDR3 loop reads CASSRRAGTEAFF. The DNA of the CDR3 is TGTGCCAGCAGCAGAAGGGCGGGGACTGAAGCTTTCTTT.